This T cell receptor beta chain was obtained from a study of cytomegalovirus exposure and HLA in healthy donors. A multiplex PCR was run with 60 Vbeta primers and 13 Jbeta primers. Libraries were prepared by immunoSEQ multiplex PCR; TCRdb keeps only in-frame clonotypes and omits some of them. The repertoire includes around 190,000 clones, around 80% of them detected once, and 4% to 4.5% sits in the top ten. The CDR3 totals 12 residues. The germline gives CDR1 WNHNN, CDR2 SYGVQD (reference sequence). Whole-study results and caveats: One cluster of highly shared sequence variants probably arose as a sequencing artifact. Analyses of presence/absence relied on an assumption of roughly uniform sequencing depth across donors. A later analysis linked more than 15,000 TCR beta sequences to HLA alleles at 0.05 false discovery rate.

To note about this clone: Its antigen is not identified.

This TCR was recovered from a woman aged 25 to 39 in good health and CMV-seropositive. The rearrangement links TRBV10-1 to TRBJ2-2; D may be TRBD1 (5 bases). What was sequenced was PBMCs. The CDR3 sequence is CAETGNTGELFF. CDR3 coding DNA: TGCGCAGAAACAGGGAACACCGGGGAGCTGTTTTTT.